This T cell receptor beta chain was captured by sequencing in a study of shared clonotypes between healthy human individuals. Method: immunoSEQ multiplex PCR; TCRdb's copy keeps in-frame clones and lacks some. This table holds about 1.1 million clones, 75% to 85% found once. On this clone: The target antigen is unknown.

Study outcomes and limitations: The naive CD4 repertoires of a few donors were compared, and approximately 5.3% of clonotypes were shared.

Sequencing was performed on memory CD4+ T cells from PBMCs. Subset specified: CD45RA-negative fraction. The TCR was taken from a man aged 18 to 29 in good health. Some clones in this sample may be carry-over from other donors' samples.

The CDR3 protein is CASSPRGFNTEAFF. The CDR3 DNA sequence: TGTGCCAGCTCACCAAGGGGATTTAACACTGAAGCTTTCTTT. The chain recombines TRBV18 with TRBJ1-1, with a tentative D call TRBD1 (5 bases). The V end lost 2 bases, the J end lost 2 bases, and 9 bases lay between the germline ends. CDR3 size: 14 residues. In germline, CDR1 is KGHSH, CDR2 LQKENI. Variable domain in full (rest from reference TRBV18 and TRBJ1-1): NAGVMQNPRHLVRRRGQEARLRCSPMKGHSHVYWYRQLPEEGLKFMVYLQKENIIDESGMPKERFSAEFPKEGPSILRIQQVVRGDSAAYFCASSPRGFNTEAFFGQGTRLTVV.